A selection of T cell receptor beta chains follows, all from one sample in a study of cytomegalovirus exposure and HLA in healthy donors. This table comes from immunoSEQ multiplex PCR, and its TCRdb copy is limited to in-frame clones, with some not included. The sample holds over 90,000 clones, over 85% seen once. The sample taken for sequencing was PBMCs. Every receptor here comes from a woman between 18 and 30 years old in good health and CMV-seronegative. The CDR3 runs from the conserved cysteine through the conserved F or W. D genes are given only for firm matches. Rows give clone size only sometimes, using once, few, many, or a class for an expanded clone.

D,V,size,J,CDR3,DNA
.,TRBV6-1,once,TRBJ1-1,CASSRGRGLDTEAFF,TGTGCCAGCAGTAGGGGTCGGGGGTTGGACACTGAAGCTTTCTTT
.,TRBV27,.,TRBJ2-3,CASTPTPLAIPRTDTQYF,TGTGCCAGCACCCCCACCCCCCTAGCGATACCTCGCACAGATACGCAGTATTTT
.,TRBV6-5,.,TRBJ1-1,CASRTSAGTEAFF,TGTGCCAGCAGAACCTCGGCGGGGACTGAAGCTTTCTTT
TRBD1,TRBV10-3,.,TRBJ2-1,CAISVGTDNEQFF,TGTGCCATCAGTGTGGGGACAGACAATGAGCAGTTCTTC
TRBD2,TRBV4-2,.,TRBJ2-7,CASSQTSGGYEQYF,TGTGCCAGCAGCCAGACTAGCGGCGGCTACGAGCAGTACTTC
TRBD2,TRBV11-2,.,TRBJ2-7,CASSYGLASSYEQYF,TGTGCCAGCAGCTACGGACTAGCCAGCTCCTACGAGCAGTACTTC
TRBD2,TRBV27,.,TRBJ2-7,CASKVTSVTYEQYF,TGTGCCAGTAAAGTCACTAGCGTAACCTACGAGCAGTACTTC
TRBD2,TRBV5-1,.,TRBJ2-6,CASSLATSGRPTLSGANVLTF,TGCGCCAGCAGCTTGGCCACTAGCGGGCGGCCTACCCTCTCTGGGGCCAACGTCCTGACTTTC
.,TRBV4-3,.,TRBJ1-5,CASSQGATQTSNQPQHF,TGCGCCAGCAGCCAAGGGGCTACGCAGACTAGCAATCAGCCCCAGCATTTT
.,TRBV18,.,TRBJ2-2,CASSPPKGYGRLLTGELFF,TGTGCCAGCTCACCCCCAAAGGGGTATGGCCGACTTCTAACCGGGGAGCTGTTTTTT
TRBD1,TRBV19,.,TRBJ1-1,CASSIFTQGAREAFF,TGTGCCAGTAGTATATTTACACAGGGGGCGCGTGAAGCTTTCTTT
TRBD1,TRBV19,.,TRBJ1-4,CASSSGQAYEKLFF,TGTGCCAGTAGTTCAGGACAGGCCTATGAAAAACTGTTTTTT
.,TRBV27,.,TRBJ1-5,CASRGGGGTYQPQHF,TGTGCCAGCAGGGGCGGGGGGGGGACCTATCAGCCCCAGCATTTT
TRBD2,TRBV29-1,.,TRBJ2-3,CSETGLAGVDTQYF,TGCAGCGAGACGGGACTAGCGGGAGTAGATACGCAGTATTTT
.,TRBV4-3,.,TRBJ1-1,CASSQVRHQNTEAFF,TGCGCCAGCAGCCAAGTACGACACCAGAACACTGAAGCTTTCTTT
.,TRBV19,.,TRBJ1-1,CASVGWREAFF,TGTGCCAGTGTAGGATGGAGGGAAGCTTTCTTT
TRBD1,TRBV7-2,once,TRBJ1-2,CASSPTVSGTGSGYTF,TGTGCCAGCAGCCCGACCGTTTCCGGGACAGGGAGTGGCTACACCTTC
.,TRBV2,.,TRBJ2-3,CASSEARDTQYF,TGTGCCAGCAGTGAAGCCCGAGATACGCAGTATTTT
TRBD2,TRBV9,.,TRBJ2-2,CASSPDGGARTGELFF,TGTGCCAGCAGCCCCGACGGGGGGGCACGGACCGGGGAGCTGTTTTTT
.,TRBV6-1,.,TRBJ2-2,CASTYRATGELFF,TGTGCCAGCACTTACAGGGCCACCGGGGAGCTGTTTTTT
.,TRBV5-6,.,TRBJ2-1,CASSLGAGNEQFF,TGTGCCAGCAGCTTGGGGGCGGGGAATGAGCAGTTCTTC
TRBD1,TRBV29-1,.,TRBJ1-2,CSLDRVDGYTF,TGCAGCCTGGACAGGGTAGATGGCTACACCTTC
TRBD1,TRBV5-4,.,TRBJ1-4,CASSSGTGVSTNEKLFF,TGTGCCAGCAGCTCAGGGACAGGGGTCTCAACTAATGAAAAACTGTTTTTT
TRBD2,TRBV6-6,.,TRBJ2-7,CASSYVVAGDYEQYF,TGTGCCAGCAGTTACGTGGTAGCGGGGGACTACGAGCAGTACTTC
TRBD1,TRBV7-9,.,TRBJ1-1,CASRLIQGEAFF,TGTGCCAGCAGATTAATACAGGGGGAAGCTTTCTTT
.,TRBV2,once,TRBJ2-1,CASSKGLYLYNEQFF,TGTGCCAGCAGTAAAGGACTCTATCTATACAATGAGCAGTTCTTC
.,TRBV2,.,TRBJ2-5,CASSPQETQYF,TGTGCCAGCAGTCCTCAAGAGACCCAGTACTTC
TRBD1,TRBV18,.,TRBJ1-1,CASAGQGTEAFF,TGTGCCAGCGCGGGACAGGGGACTGAAGCTTTCTTT
.,TRBV18,.,TRBJ2-7,CASSHGSYEQYF,TGTGCCAGCTCGCACGGTTCCTACGAGCAGTACTTC
TRBD1,TRBV19,once,TRBJ2-2,CASSIVMTGANTGELFF,TGTGCCAGTAGTATAGTCATGACAGGGGCTAACACCGGGGAGCTGTTTTTT
TRBD1,TRBV5-1,.,TRBJ1-4,CASSLVGTGASGHEKLFF,TGCGCCAGCAGCTTGGTGGGGACAGGGGCCTCCGGTCATGAAAAACTGTTTTTT
TRBD2,TRBV11-2,once,TRBJ2-1,CASSFPKGLADDEQFF,TGTGCCAGCAGCTTTCCAAAGGGACTAGCGGATGATGAGCAGTTCTTC
.,TRBV5-1,.,TRBJ1-1,CASSLSSGEGYEAFF,TGCGCCAGCAGTTTGTCCTCGGGGGAGGGGTATGAAGCTTTCTTT